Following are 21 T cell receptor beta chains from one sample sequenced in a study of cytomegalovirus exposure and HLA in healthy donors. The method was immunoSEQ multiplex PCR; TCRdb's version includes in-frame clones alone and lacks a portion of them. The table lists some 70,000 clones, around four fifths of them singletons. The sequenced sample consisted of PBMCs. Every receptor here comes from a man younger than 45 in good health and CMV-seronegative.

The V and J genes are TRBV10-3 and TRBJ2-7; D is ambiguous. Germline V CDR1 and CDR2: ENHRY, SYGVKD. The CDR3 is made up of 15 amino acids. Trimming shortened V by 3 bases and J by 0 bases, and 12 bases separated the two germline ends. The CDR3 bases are TGTGCCATCAGTGACCCGGGTCAGAGCTCCTACGAGCAGTACGTC. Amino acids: CAISDPGQSSYEQYV.

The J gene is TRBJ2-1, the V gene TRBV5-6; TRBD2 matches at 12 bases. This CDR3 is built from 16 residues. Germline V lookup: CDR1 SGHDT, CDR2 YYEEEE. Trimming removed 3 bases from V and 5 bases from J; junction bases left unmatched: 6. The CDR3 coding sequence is TGTGCCAGCAGCTCGTCTAGCGGGGGGGTAAACAATGAGCAGTTCTTC. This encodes CASSSSSGGVNNEQFF.

CDR3 DNA: TGTGCCAGCGCTCGGATGCGGAATCAGCCCCAGCATTTT. This encodes CASARMRNQPQHF. V gene TRBV27 combines with J gene TRBJ1-5; D uncertain. The CDR3 length is 13 residues. The germline V gene encodes CDR1 MNHEY and CDR2 SMNVEV (reference sequence). V dropped 8 bases and J dropped 4 bases, with 12 bases sitting between them.

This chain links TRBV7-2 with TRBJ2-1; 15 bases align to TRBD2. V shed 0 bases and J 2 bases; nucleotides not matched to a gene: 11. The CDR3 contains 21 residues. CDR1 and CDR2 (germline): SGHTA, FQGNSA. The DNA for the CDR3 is TGTGCCAGCAGCTTAGCCACCCGGACTAGCGGGAGGGTTAAAACCTACAATGAGCAGTTCTTC. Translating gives CASSLATRTSGRVKTYNEQFF.

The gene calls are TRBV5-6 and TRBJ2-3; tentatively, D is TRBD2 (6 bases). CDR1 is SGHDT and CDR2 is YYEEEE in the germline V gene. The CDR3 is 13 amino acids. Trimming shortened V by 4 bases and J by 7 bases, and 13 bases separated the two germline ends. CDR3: CASSGGTGNTQYF. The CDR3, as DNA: TGTGCCAGCAGCGGGGGGACGGGGAATACGCAGTATTTT.

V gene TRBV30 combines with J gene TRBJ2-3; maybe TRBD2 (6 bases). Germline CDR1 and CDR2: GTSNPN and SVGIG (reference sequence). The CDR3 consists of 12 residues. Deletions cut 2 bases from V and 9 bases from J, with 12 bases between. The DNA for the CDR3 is TGTGCCTGGAGTACCTTAGCGGAGACGCAGTATTTT. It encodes CAWSTLAETQYF.

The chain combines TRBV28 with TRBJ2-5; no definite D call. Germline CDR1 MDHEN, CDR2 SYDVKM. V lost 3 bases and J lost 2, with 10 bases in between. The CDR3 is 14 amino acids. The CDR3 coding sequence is TGTGCCAGCAGTTTCCCCGGTCGGCAAGAGACCCAGTACTTC. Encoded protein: CASSFPGRQETQYF.

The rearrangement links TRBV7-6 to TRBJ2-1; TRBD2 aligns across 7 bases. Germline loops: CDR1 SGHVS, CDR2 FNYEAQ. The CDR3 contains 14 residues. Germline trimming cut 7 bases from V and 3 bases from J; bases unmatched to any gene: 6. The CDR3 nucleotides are TGTGCCAGCACCCCTACTAGCGACTACAATGAGCAGTTCTTC. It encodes CASTPTSDYNEQFF.

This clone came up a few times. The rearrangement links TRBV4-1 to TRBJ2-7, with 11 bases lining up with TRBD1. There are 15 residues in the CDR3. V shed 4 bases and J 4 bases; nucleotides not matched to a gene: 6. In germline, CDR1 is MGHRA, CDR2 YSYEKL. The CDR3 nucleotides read TGCGCCAGCAGCCCAGGACAGGGGGCGATTTACGAGCAGTACTTC. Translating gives CASSPGQGAIYEQYF.

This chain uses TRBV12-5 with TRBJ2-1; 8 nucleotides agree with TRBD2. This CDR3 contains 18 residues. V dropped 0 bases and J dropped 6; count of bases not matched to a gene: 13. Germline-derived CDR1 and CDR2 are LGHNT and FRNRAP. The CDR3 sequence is CASGLVMRKREFINEQFF. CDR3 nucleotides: TGTGCTAGTGGTTTGGTAATGAGAAAGCGGGAGTTTATCAATGAGCAGTTCTTC.

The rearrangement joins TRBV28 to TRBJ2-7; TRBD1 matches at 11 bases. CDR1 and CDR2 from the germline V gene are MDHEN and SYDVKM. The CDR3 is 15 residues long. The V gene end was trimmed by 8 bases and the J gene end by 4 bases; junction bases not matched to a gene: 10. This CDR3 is CASSGGTGGRYEQYF. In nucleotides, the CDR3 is TGTGCCAGCTCTGGGGGGACAGGGGGTAGGTACGAGCAGTACTTC.

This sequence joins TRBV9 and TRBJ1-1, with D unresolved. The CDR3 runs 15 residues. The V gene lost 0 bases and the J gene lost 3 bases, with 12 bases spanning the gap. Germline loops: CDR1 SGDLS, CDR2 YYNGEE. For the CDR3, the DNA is TGTGCCAGCAGCGTAGCTCCCTATATGGACACTGAAGCTTTCTTT. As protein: CASSVAPYMDTEAFF.

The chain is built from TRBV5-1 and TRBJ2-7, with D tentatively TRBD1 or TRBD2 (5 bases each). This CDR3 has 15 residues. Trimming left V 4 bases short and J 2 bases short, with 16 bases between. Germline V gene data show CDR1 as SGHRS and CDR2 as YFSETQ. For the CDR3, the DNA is TGCGCCAGCAGCCTGGGACCGGGAAGTACCTACGAGCAGTACTTC. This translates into CASSLGPGSTYEQYF.

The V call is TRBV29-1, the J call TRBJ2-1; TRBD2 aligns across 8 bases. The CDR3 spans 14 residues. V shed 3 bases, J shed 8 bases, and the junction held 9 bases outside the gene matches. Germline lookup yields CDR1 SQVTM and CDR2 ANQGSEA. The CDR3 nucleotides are TGCAGCGTTGAGGGGGACGGGGGGGTGGATGAGCAGTTCTTC. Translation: CSVEGDGGVDEQFF.

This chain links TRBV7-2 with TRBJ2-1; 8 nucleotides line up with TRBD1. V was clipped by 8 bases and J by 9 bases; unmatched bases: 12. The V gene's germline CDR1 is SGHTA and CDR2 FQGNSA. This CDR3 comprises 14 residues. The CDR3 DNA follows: TGTGCCAGCCAAAGGATCGGGACAGGCGGTGAGCAGTTCTTC. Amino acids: CASQRIGTGGEQFF.

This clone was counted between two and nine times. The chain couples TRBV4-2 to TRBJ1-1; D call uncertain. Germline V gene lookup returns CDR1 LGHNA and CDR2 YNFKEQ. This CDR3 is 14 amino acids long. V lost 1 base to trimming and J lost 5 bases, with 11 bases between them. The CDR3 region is CASSQVTGDTEAFF. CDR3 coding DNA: TGTGCCAGCAGCCAAGTAACCGGGGATACTGAAGCTTTCTTT.

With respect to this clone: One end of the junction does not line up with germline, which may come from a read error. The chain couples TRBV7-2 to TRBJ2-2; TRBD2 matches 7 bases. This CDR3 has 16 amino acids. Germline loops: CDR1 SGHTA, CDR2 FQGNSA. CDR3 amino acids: CASSLGASGPTPGTLF. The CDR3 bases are TGTGCCAGCAGCTTAGGTGCTAGCGGCCCAACCCCGGGGACCCTTTTT.

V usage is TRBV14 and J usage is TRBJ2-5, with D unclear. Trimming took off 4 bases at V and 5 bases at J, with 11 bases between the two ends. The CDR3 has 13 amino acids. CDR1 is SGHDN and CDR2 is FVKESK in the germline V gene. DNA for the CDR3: TGTGCCAGCAGCCCTTATATCGGGGAGACCCAGTACTTC. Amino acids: CASSPYIGETQYF.

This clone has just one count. CDR3 protein: CASSDSTVAGGLTDTQYF. For the CDR3, the DNA is TGTGCCAGCAGTGATTCCACCGTAGCGGGAGGGCTCACAGATACGCAGTATTTT. The J gene is TRBJ2-3, the V gene TRBV6-1; 11 bases match TRBD2. Trimming took 3 bases from V and 2 from J; bases not matched to a gene: 10. The germline gives CDR1 MNHNS, CDR2 SASEGT. There are 18 residues in the CDR3.

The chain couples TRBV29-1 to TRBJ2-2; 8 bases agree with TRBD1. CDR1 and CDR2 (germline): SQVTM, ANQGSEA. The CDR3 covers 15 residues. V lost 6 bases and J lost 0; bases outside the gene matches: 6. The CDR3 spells CSVGGQGSNTGELFF. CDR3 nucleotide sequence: TGCAGCGTGGGAGGACAGGGCTCGAACACCGGGGAGCTGTTTTTT.

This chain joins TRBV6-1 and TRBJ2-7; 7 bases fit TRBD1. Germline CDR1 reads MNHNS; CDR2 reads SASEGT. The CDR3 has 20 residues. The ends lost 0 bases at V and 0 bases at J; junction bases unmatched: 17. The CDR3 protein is CASSEAHFSSDRASSYEQYV. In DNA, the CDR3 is TGTGCCAGCAGTGAAGCCCATTTCAGTTCAGACAGGGCGAGCTCCTACGAGCAGTACGTC.